Listed here is a single TCR beta chain. The sample originates from a study of blood T cell repertoires in COVID-19. Study-wide background: PBMCs, B-cell-depleted T cells, or T cells were the source of the cDNA or gDNA that made up the material.

In the original processing: Cell counts per sample came from amplifying reference gene primers. TCRdb's copy holds only in-frame clones and misses some; the assay was immunoSEQ multiplex PCR. V, J and clone size are taken as reported in that table, and D and trimming were inferred from the DNA itself. The sample yields some 65,000 clones, approximately 94% seen once. CDR3 size: 18 residues. V trimming: 5 bases; J trimming: 4 bases; junction bases outside the gene matches: 11. Germline loops: CDR1 SGHVS, CDR2 FQNEAQ. Sequenced material: peripheral blood. The V call is TRBV7-8, the J call TRBJ2-2; 12 bases line up with TRBD2. The origin of this receptor is a man aged 70 or older with active COVID-19. The CDR3 sequence: CASSPRLAGDQSTGELFF. The CDR3 DNA reads as TGTGCCAGCAGCCCGCGACTAGCGGGGGACCAGAGCACCGGGGAGCTGTTTTTT.